The 19 T cell receptor beta chains in this list originate from one sample, sequenced in a study of T cell repertoires in cytomegalovirus infection. Using its own MiXCR run on the reads, TCRdb lists one record per CDR3 protein. The table shows a few hundred thousand distinct CDR3 sequences, with approximately 25% occurring only once. Input material: PBMCs. These receptors were taken from a human donor in good health (CMV status not recorded). Some clones in this sample may be carry-over from other donors' samples.

As to this clonotype: One base away lies a much larger clone, so this may be a sequencing read error. The rearrangement joins TRBV7-2 to TRBJ1-2, with D maybe TRBD1 (5 bases). CDR1 and CDR2 from the germline V gene are SGHTA and FQGNSA. V was shortened by 7 bases and J by 10 bases, with 22 bases between the two germline ends. The CDR3 has 14 residues. The CDR3 bases are TGTGCCAGCACCTCGGGACCCGGAAAGGAAGTCTACACCTTC. Translating gives CASTSGPGKEVYTF. The variable domain in full, with the rest retrieved from reference TRBV7-2 and TRBJ1-2, is GAGVSQSPSNKVTEKGKDVELRCDPISGHTALYWYRQSLGQGLEFLIYFQGNSAPDKSGLPSDRFSAERTGGSVSTLTIQRTQQEDSAVYLCASTSGPGKEVYTFGSGTRLTVV.

The rearrangement uses TRBV6-2 or TRBV6-3 and TRBJ2-7; 8 nucleotides match TRBD1. From germline, CDR1 is MNHEY and CDR2 SVGEGT. This CDR3 comprises 13 residues. The V and J ends lost 5 bases and 3 bases, in that order; junction bases with no gene match: 3. CDR3 DNA: TGTGCCAGCAGTGAACAGGGGGGCTACGAGCAGTACGTC. It translates to CASSEQGGYEQYV.

This clonotype was recorded a few times. CDR3 nucleotides: TGTGCCAGCAGTTCCTCCCTAGCGAGGGTTTACATTCAGTACTTC. Translated: CASSSSLARVYIQYF. The chain combines TRBV12-3 or TRBV12-4 with TRBJ2-4, with TRBD2 as a possible D gene (6 bases). V shed 4 bases and J shed 8 bases, with 18 bases lying between them. The CDR3 consists of 15 residues.

In this sample, this clonotype turned up many times. The chain uses TRBV7-2 and TRBJ2-3; 11 positions agree with TRBD2. In germline, CDR1 is SGHTA, CDR2 FQGNSA. The CDR3 totals 14 residues. V lost 4 bases, J lost 4 bases, and 1 base stayed unmatched. The CDR3 DNA reads TGTGCCAGCAGCTCGGGACTAGCGGCAGATACGCAGTATTTT. It is translated as CASSSGLAADTQYF.

This clonotype occurred many times. The gene calls are TRBV7-9 and TRBJ2-1, with TRBD2 identical over 7 bases. This CDR3 comprises 15 residues. J gave up 6 bases and V 4 bases, and 9 bases lay outside the gene matches. Looked up from germline, CDR1 is SEHNR and CDR2 is FQNEAQ (reference sequence). Written as DNA, the CDR3 is TGTGCCAGCAGCTGGACTAGTAAGGGCGTCAATGAGCAGTTCTTC. Encoded protein: CASSWTSKGVNEQFF.

This chain connects TRBV7-9 to TRBJ1-3; D might be TRBD1 (5 bases). The CDR3 extends over 15 amino acids. The ends were cut back, 1 base at V and 1 base at J, with 8 bases in the middle. The germline V gene encodes CDR1 SEHNR and CDR2 FQNEAQ (reference sequence). The CDR3 DNA sequence: TGTGCCAGCAGCTTAGGGGACCTTTCTGGAAACACCATATATTTT. It encodes CASSLGDLSGNTIYF.

In its sample, this clonotype was seen many times. This chain uses TRBV7-2 with TRBJ2-7, with a tentative D call TRBD1 (6 bases). V shed 1 base and J shed 2 bases, with 9 bases lying between them. CDR1 is SGHTA and CDR2 is FQGNSA in the germline V gene. CDR3 length: 14 residues. CDR3 residues: CASSLGGRTYEQYF. The CDR3 region has the DNA TGTGCCAGCAGCTTAGGGGGGCGTACCTACGAGCAGTACTTC.

This clonotype was detected a few times. The chain couples TRBV12-3 or TRBV12-4 to TRBJ1-2, with 7 bases identical to TRBD1. The CDR3 contains 15 residues. J lost 8 bases, V lost 5 bases, and 14 bases had no gene match. In DNA form, the CDR3 reads TGTGCCAGCAGTCCCACAGACAGGGTGATTAAAGGCTACACCTTC. Translating gives CASSPTDRVIKGYTF.

This clonotype was found many times. V and J are TRBV6-5 and TRBJ2-2, with a possible D match to TRBD1 (5 bases). The CDR3 covers 16 residues. Per germline, CDR1 MNHEY and CDR2 SVGAGI. Trimming took 0 bases from V and 5 from J, leaving 13 bases between them. This CDR3 reads CASSYSADRGTGELFF. The CDR3 nucleotides are TGTGCCAGCAGTTACTCGGCCGACAGAGGAACCGGGGAGCTGTTTTTT.

The chain is built from TRBV15 and TRBJ2-3; TRBD2 agrees at 10 bases. V was clipped by 0 bases and J by 3 bases; unmatched bases: 6. From germline, CDR1 is LNHNV and CDR2 YYDKDF (reference sequence). The CDR3 extends over 17 amino acids. CDR3 region: CATSRDLTSGKTDTQYF. DNA of the CDR3: TGTGCCACCAGCAGAGATCTTACTAGCGGGAAAACAGATACGCAGTATTTT. Full variable domain (outside the CDR3, taken from reference TRBV15 and TRBJ2-3): DAMVIQNPRYQVTQFGKPVTLSCSQTLNHNVMYWYQQKSSQAPKLLFHYYDKDFNNEADTPDNFQSRRPNTSFCFLDIRSPGLGDTAMYLCATSRDLTSGKTDTQYFGPGTRLTVL.

This clonotype occurred a few times. The V gene is TRBV7-9, the J gene TRBJ1-5; D ambiguous. Per the germline V gene, CDR1 is SEHNR and CDR2 is FQNEAQ (reference sequence). V was clipped by 4 bases and J by 4 bases, with 14 bases between them. CDR3 size: 15 residues. DNA for the CDR3: TGTGCCAGCAGCTCGCAGGCAGCCCCAAATCAGCCCCAGCATTTT. It translates to CASSSQAAPNQPQHF.

The V gene is TRBV20-1, the J gene TRBJ2-5; TRBD2 agrees at 12 bases. Germline lookup yields CDR1 DFQATT and CDR2 SNEGSKA (reference sequence). Germline trimming cut 0 bases from V and 2 bases from J; bases unmatched to any gene: 10. The CDR3 is 18 amino acids. The CDR3 sequence is CSARDWASGRGGQETQYF. The DNA for the CDR3 is TGCAGTGCTAGAGATTGGGCTAGCGGGAGGGGGGGGCAAGAGACCCAGTACTTC.

The chain joins TRBV7-2 to TRBJ1-1; a weak D match, TRBD1 (6 bases). Trimming took 4 bases from V and 2 from J, leaving 14 bases between them. Germline lookup yields CDR1 SGHTA and CDR2 FQGNSA. CDR3 length equals 15 residues. DNA of the CDR3: TGTGCCAGCAGCTCCCAGGCAGGGGCCAACACTGAAGCTTTCTTT. Translating gives CASSSQAGANTEAFF. The whole variable domain, filled in from reference TRBV7-2 and TRBJ1-1, reads GAGVSQSPSNKVTEKGKDVELRCDPISGHTALYWYRQSLGQGLEFLIYFQGNSAPDKSGLPSDRFSAERTGGSVSTLTIQRTQQEDSAVYLCASSSQAGANTEAFFGQGTRLTVV.

The V gene is TRBV27, the J gene TRBJ2-7, with 8 bases aligning to TRBD1. The length of the CDR3 is 14 residues. The V segment lost 4 bases and the J segment 4 bases; nucleotides outside the gene matches: 6. Germline CDR1 reads MNHEY; CDR2 reads SMNVEV (reference sequence). This chain's CDR3 is CASSSRDRRYEQYF. The DNA for the CDR3 is TGTGCCAGCAGTTCCCGGGACAGGCGGTACGAGCAGTACTTC.

A few counts support this clonotype. The chain joins TRBV11-2 to TRBJ2-7; the D gene is possibly TRBD2 (6 bases). The CDR3 is 13 amino acids. Per germline, CDR1 SGHAT and CDR2 FQNNGV. V lost 4 bases to trimming and J lost 2 bases, with 9 bases between them. For the CDR3, the DNA is TGTGCCAGCAGCTCTTCGGGAGCCTACGAGCAGTACTTC. Its translation is CASSSSGAYEQYF.

The chain uses TRBV12-5 and TRBJ1-2; 9 bases agree with TRBD1. There are 15 residues in the CDR3. V shed 5 bases, J shed 5 bases, and the junction held 9 bases outside the gene matches. The V gene's germline CDR1 is LGHNT and CDR2 FRNRAP. CDR3 in DNA: TGTGCTAGTGGTGCCGGGCGGACAGGGGTGTATGGCTACACCTTC. Residues: CASGAGRTGVYGYTF. The full variable domain, in which reference TRBV12-5 and TRBJ1-2 provide the parts outside the CDR3, is DARVTQTPRHKVTEMGQEVTMRCQPILGHNTVFWYRQTMMQGLELLAYFRNRAPLDDSGMPKDRFSAEMPDATLATLKIQPSEPRDSAVYFCASGAGRTGVYGYTFGSGTRLTVV.

The genes are TRBV29-1 and TRBJ2-3; unclear D gene. This CDR3 is 10 amino acids long. The germline CDR1 and CDR2 sequences are SQVTM and ANQGSEA. V lost 5 bases, J lost 4 bases, and 4 bases lay in between. CDR3 region: CSVRPDTQYF. As DNA, the CDR3 is TGCAGCGTTCGCCCAGATACGCAGTATTTT.

CDR3 loop: CASSGGSAVADTQYF. The CDR3 DNA reads TGTGCCAGCTCAGGCGGGAGCGCGGTAGCAGATACGCAGTATTTT. The chain is built from TRBV25-1 and TRBJ2-3; 7 nucleotides match TRBD2. With 8 bases clipped from V and 4 bases from J, the junction kept 12 bases outside the gene matches. This CDR3 comprises 15 residues. Germline V gene data show CDR1 as MGHDK and CDR2 as SYGVNS. The full variable domain, with the rest looked up from reference TRBV25-1 and TRBJ2-3, is EADIYQTPRYLVIGTGKKITLECSQTMGHDKMYWYQQDPGMELHLIHYSYGVNSTEKGDLSSESTVSRIRTEHFPLTLESARPSHTSQYLCASSGGSAVADTQYFGPGTRLTVL.

The chain employs TRBV28 and TRBJ2-7, with D tentatively TRBD1 or TRBD2 (5 bases each). The CDR3 contains 12 residues. Looked up from germline, CDR1 is MDHEN and CDR2 is SYDVKM. The germline V and J ends were trimmed by 5 bases and 7 bases, with 12 bases remaining between them. CDR3 nucleotide sequence: TGTGCCAGCAGTAAGGGACGGCGGGAGCAGTACTTC. Its translation is CASSKGRREQYF.